The 32 T cell receptor beta chains presented below share a single source sample, sequenced in a study of radiation and T cells in renal cell carcinoma. The table came from immunoSEQ multiplex PCR; TCRdb's copy has only in-frame clones and leaves some out. Here the sample spans about 130,000 clones, around nine tenths being singletons. Time point described: blood 2 weeks post-SBRT. The treatment was: 15 Gy SBRT to primary tumor, nephrectomy 4 weeks later. Sequencing was performed on blood, taken from a patient whose treatment included radiotherapy and nephrectomy. The receptors shown here come from a woman in her 70s with renal cell carcinoma.

This chain connects TRBV4-1 to TRBJ1-2; D is undetermined. Germline V gene data show CDR1 as MGHRA and CDR2 as YSYEKL. This CDR3 has 15 residues. V lost 0 bases, J lost 1 base, and 9 bases lay in between. CDR3 DNA: TGCGCCAGCAGCCAAGAGGGCACCCATAACTATGGCTACACCTTC. Translated: CASSQEGTHNYGYTF.

This clone turned up a few times. The chain employs TRBV15 and TRBJ1-5; 7 nucleotides match TRBD1. The ends lost 4 bases at V and 4 bases at J; junction bases unmatched: 7. Germline lookup yields CDR1 LNHNV and CDR2 YYDKDF (reference sequence). The CDR3 extends over 15 amino acids. CDR3 sequence: CATSTDGQENQPQHF. CDR3 sequence (DNA): TGTGCCACCAGCACAGACGGACAGGAGAATCAGCCCCAGCATTTT. The full variable domain, completed using reference TRBV15 and TRBJ1-5, is DAMVIQNPRYQVTQFGKPVTLSCSQTLNHNVMYWYQQKSSQAPKLLFHYYDKDFNNEADTPDNFQSRRPNTSFCFLDIRSPGLGDTAMYLCATSTDGQENQPQHFGDGTRLSIL.

V gene TRBV28 combines with J gene TRBJ1-6, with unresolved D. The CDR3 loop spans 13 amino acids. The germline gives CDR1 MDHEN, CDR2 SYDVKM. V was shortened by 7 bases and J by 0 bases, with 4 bases between the two germline ends. Written as DNA, the CDR3 is TGTGCCAGCAATCCCTCCTATAATTCACCCCTCCACTTT. This encodes CASNPSYNSPLHF.

This clone showed up just once. The V call is TRBV7-9, the J call TRBJ1-6, with a weak D call TRBD1 (6 bases). This CDR3 is 14 amino acids long. V gave up 5 bases and J gave up 8 bases, with 13 bases separating them. Germline V gives CDR1 SEHNR, CDR2 FQNEAQ (reference sequence). CDR3 residues: CASSVSGGDSPLHF. Here the CDR3 DNA reads TGTGCCAGCAGCGTCAGCGGGGGCGATTCACCCCTCCACTTT.

This clone has only a few counts. This sequence joins TRBV10-3 and TRBJ1-1; D ambiguous. V was cut by 8 bases and J by 1 base, with 14 bases left in between. The CDR3 sequence is 14 residues long. Germline V lookup: CDR1 ENHRY, CDR2 SYGVKD. Written as DNA, the CDR3 is TGTGCCATCTCGCACGCGACAAAGAACACTGAAGCTTTCTTT. This codes for CAISHATKNTEAFF.

On this clone: At one end, the junction sequence differs from germline, possibly due to a read error. The rearrangement uses TRBV7-7 and TRBJ2-3; 9 bases line up with TRBD2. The CDR3 consists of 15 residues. Germline loops: CDR1 SSHAT, CDR2 FNYEAQ (reference sequence). Here the CDR3 reads CASSFGGGDSDTQYF. The CDR3 nucleotides are TGTGCTAGCAGCTTCGGCGGGGGGGACTCAGATACGCAGTATTTT.

V gene TRBV5-1 combines with J gene TRBJ2-5; D is possibly TRBD1 (6 bases). V was shortened by 4 bases and J by 4 bases, with 14 bases between the two germline ends. Germline-derived CDR1 and CDR2 are SGHRS and YFSETQ. This CDR3 is 14 amino acids long. The CDR3 region is CASSASGVRETQYF. In nucleotides, the CDR3 is TGCGCCAGCAGCGCGTCAGGGGTGAGAGAGACCCAGTACTTC.

This clone was counted once. This chain uses TRBV11-2 with TRBJ2-7; 9 bases map to TRBD2. The trim removed 2 bases at V and 5 bases at J, leaving 1 base unmatched. The CDR3 has 13 residues. Germline loops: CDR1 SGHAT, CDR2 FQNNGV. The CDR3 DNA follows: TGTGCCAGCAGCTTACGGACTAGCGACGAGCAGTACTTC. Protein sequence: CASSLRTSDEQYF.

The V call is TRBV20-1, the J call TRBJ1-1; D gene unclear. V dropped 0 bases and J dropped 5 bases, with 4 bases sitting between them. The CDR3 runs to 11 residues. CDR1 DFQATT and CDR2 SNEGSKA come from the germline V gene (reference sequence). The CDR3 DNA reads as TGCAGTGCTAGAGACCCAACTGAAGCTTTCTTT. It specifies CSARDPTEAFF.

The chain combines TRBV9 with TRBJ2-3; 8 bases agree with TRBD2. The J segment lost 0 bases and the V segment lost 4 bases, leaving 4 bases of the junction unmatched. The CDR3 has 15 residues. Per germline, CDR1 SGDLS and CDR2 YYNGEE. The CDR3 sequence: CASSSSGLSTDTQYF. The CDR3 DNA sequence: TGTGCCAGCAGCTCTAGCGGGTTAAGCACAGATACGCAGTATTTT.

The chain joins TRBV6-6 to TRBJ1-6; no clear D gene. Germline-derived CDR1 and CDR2 are MNHNY and SVGAGI (reference sequence). The CDR3 consists of 16 residues. V was trimmed by 4 bases and J by 0 bases, leaving 10 bases between them. CDR3 residues: CASSLDGNSYNSPLHF. The CDR3 nucleotides read TGTGCCAGCAGTTTGGACGGTAACTCCTATAATTCACCCCTCCACTTT.

This sequence joins TRBV5-1 and TRBJ2-7, with 10 nucleotides matching TRBD1. This CDR3 is 14 amino acids long. The V gene end was trimmed by 7 bases and the J gene end by 2 bases; junction bases not matched to a gene: 6. CDR1 and CDR2 (germline): SGHRS, YFSETQ. CDR3 amino acids: CASWRGQGTYEQYF. The CDR3 DNA follows: TGCGCCAGCTGGCGGGGACAGGGGACCTACGAGCAGTACTTC.

This clone showed up just a few times. The chain employs TRBV19 and TRBJ1-6, with 7 bases lining up with TRBD1. Trimming removed 6 bases from V and 9 bases from J; junction bases left unmatched: 5. This CDR3 is 13 amino acids long. Germline CDR1 and CDR2: LNHDA and SQIVND (reference sequence). In DNA, the CDR3 is TGTGCCAGTAGCAGACAGGGAGCTTCACCCCTCCACTTT. Protein: CASSRQGASPLHF.

Comment on this clone: One end of the junction varies from germline; a read error may be responsible. The J gene is TRBJ1-3, the V gene TRBV7-9, with 9 bases matching TRBD1. The CDR3 is 13 residues long. Germline values: CDR1 SEHNR, CDR2 FQNEAQ (reference sequence). The CDR3 is CASSLSAGTGLTF. The CDR3, as DNA: TGTGCCAGCAGCTTATCGGCCGGGACAGGGCTTACTTTT.

V usage is TRBV4-1 and J usage is TRBJ2-3; 8 positions match TRBD2. V gave up 0 bases and J gave up 5 bases; unmatched junction bases: 7. The CDR3 runs 16 residues. Per the germline V gene, CDR1 is MGHRA and CDR2 is YSYEKL. The CDR3 coding sequence is TGCGCCAGCAGCCAAGAGGGGACGGGGGGGGTAGATACGCAGTATTTT. It yields the protein CASSQEGTGGVDTQYF.

The chain is built from TRBV12-5 and TRBJ2-2; 11 bases are a match to TRBD1. From germline, CDR1 is LGHNT and CDR2 FRNRAP. The CDR3 is made up of 15 amino acids. Losses at the gene ends were 3 bases for V and 6 bases for J; bases not matched to a gene: 3. The CDR3 sequence is CASGLTDRGPGELFF. In DNA, the CDR3 is TGTGCTAGTGGTTTAACGGACAGGGGGCCCGGGGAGCTGTTTTTT.

This sequence joins TRBV19 and TRBJ1-2; perhaps TRBD1 as D (6 bases). CDR3 length: 12 amino acids. CDR1 is LNHDA, CDR2 SQIVND, per germline (reference sequence). V dropped 5 bases and J dropped 8 bases, with 12 bases sitting between them. CDR3 in amino acids: CASSRSGVGYTF. CDR3 nucleotides: TGTGCCAGTAGTCGTTCAGGGGTGGGCTACACCTTC.

V usage is TRBV7-8 and J usage is TRBJ2-1, with 7 bases matching TRBD1. Germline CDR1 and CDR2: SGHVS and FQNEAQ. After removal of 6 bases from V and 1 base from J, the junction contained 6 bases not matched to a gene. The CDR3 contains 15 residues. The CDR3 region has the DNA TGTGCCAGCAGTTTACGGGACAGATCCTACAATGAGCAGTTCTTC. It is translated as CASSLRDRSYNEQFF.

The chain carries TRBV6-5 and TRBJ1-2; 9 bases line up with TRBD1. Germline loops: CDR1 MNHEY, CDR2 SVGAGI. This CDR3 region has 15 residues. Trimming took 7 bases from V and 5 from J; bases not matched to a gene: 11. The CDR3 region has the DNA TGTGCCAGCACCCCCAGGACAGGGGAGTATTATGGCTACACCTTC. As protein: CASTPRTGEYYGYTF.

V is TRBV6-5 and J is TRBJ2-7; weak D call: TRBD2 (5 bases). The CDR3 runs to 11 residues. Germline V lookup: CDR1 MNHEY, CDR2 SVGAGI. The V end was cut by 6 bases, the J end by 7 bases, with 10 bases between. CDR3 loop: CASREALEQYF. The CDR3 nucleotides read TGTGCCAGCAGGGAGGCTCTAGAGCAGTACTTC.

This chain joins TRBV19 and TRBJ2-5, with TRBD2 identical over 10 bases. Germline-derived CDR1 and CDR2 are LNHDA and SQIVND (reference sequence). V shed 6 bases, J shed 5 bases, and the junction held 6 bases outside the gene matches. The CDR3 has 14 amino acids. The CDR3 is CASRERGGFETQYF. CDR3 DNA sequence: TGTGCCAGTAGGGAGCGGGGGGGCTTTGAGACCCAGTACTTC.

Here the CDR3 reads CASSLTGEDIQYF. In nucleotides, the CDR3 is TGTGCCAGCAGCTTAACGGGGGAAGACATTCAGTACTTC. This rearrangement joins TRBV5-6 to TRBJ2-4; weak D call: TRBD2 (6 bases). Germline values: CDR1 SGHDT, CDR2 YYEEEE. The CDR3 covers 13 residues. Trimming took 2 bases from V and 8 from J, leaving 11 bases between them.

The chain combines TRBV7-3 with TRBJ2-7; D uncertain. In germline, CDR1 is SGHTA, CDR2 FQGTGA. V dropped 5 bases and J dropped 7 bases, with 18 bases sitting between them. This CDR3 spans 14 amino acids. CDR3 DNA sequence: TGTGCCAGCAGCCCTGGGGAAGTGCGAGAAGAGCAGTACTTC. This gives the protein CASSPGEVREEQYF.

The V call is TRBV7-2, the J call TRBJ1-1; perhaps TRBD1 as D (6 bases). Germline CDR1 is SGHTA and CDR2 is FQGNSA. CDR3 size: 11 residues. Trimming took off 6 bases at V and 8 bases at J, with 10 bases between the two ends. The CDR3: CASSFDREAFF. The CDR3 nucleotides are TGTGCCAGCAGTTTTGACAGGGAAGCTTTCTTT.

The chain employs TRBV28 and TRBJ2-7; D uncertain. The CDR3 has 13 residues. Trimming left V 7 bases short and J 5 bases short, with 15 bases between. Germline V gene data show CDR1 as MDHEN and CDR2 as SYDVKM. This CDR3 is CASTSSSADEQYF. The CDR3 DNA is TGTGCCAGCACCTCTTCGTCGGCCGACGAGCAGTACTTC.

This rearrangement joins TRBV28 to TRBJ2-1; 11 nucleotides align to TRBD2. J gave up 14 bases and V 6 bases, and 9 bases lay outside the gene matches. CDR1 and CDR2 from the germline V gene are MDHEN and SYDVKM. This CDR3 contains 13 residues. The CDR3 region is CASRDLAGGKEFF. The CDR3 DNA follows: TGTGCCAGCAGGGATCTAGCGGGGGGCAAGGAGTTCTTC.

The gene calls are TRBV25-1 and TRBJ2-3, with D unresolved. V lost 6 bases and J lost 6, with 19 bases in between. The CDR3 extends over 15 amino acids. CDR1 and CDR2 (germline): MGHDK, SYGVNS. CDR3 bases: TGTGCCAGCAGCAGACGAGTTTTTGCCGGCGATACGCAGTATTTT. Its translation: CASSRRVFAGDTQYF. Full variable domain (missing parts from reference TRBV25-1 and TRBJ2-3): EADIYQTPRYLVIGTGKKITLECSQTMGHDKMYWYQQDPGMELHLIHYSYGVNSTEKGDLSSESTVSRIRTEHFPLTLESARPSHTSQYLCASSRRVFAGDTQYFGPGTRLTVL.

The sample holds one count of this clone. The junction does not match germline at one end; this may be a read error. J is TRBJ1-1 and V is TRBV7-7; D is perhaps TRBD1 (5 bases). Germline values: CDR1 SSHAT, CDR2 FNYEAQ (reference sequence). The CDR3 is 13 residues long. In DNA form, the CDR3 reads TGTGCTAGCAGCTTAGGACAGAACACTGAAGCTTTCTTT. Encoded protein: CASSLGQNTEAFF.

Points on this clone: The same CDR3 also results from other DNA sequences found in this sample. The V gene is TRBV6-1, the J gene TRBJ1-5; D unclear. The CDR3 has 11 residues. V gave up 3 bases and J gave up 7 bases, with 4 bases separating them. The germline V gene encodes CDR1 MNHNS and CDR2 SASEGT. The CDR3 nucleotides read TGTGCCAGCAGTGAGAACCAGCCCCAGCATTTT. As protein: CASSENQPQHF.

J is TRBJ2-7 and V is TRBV7-2, with D perhaps given as TRBD1 or TRBD2 (5 bases each). Trimming pared 8 bases from V and 2 bases from J, leaving 13 bases between. CDR1 SGHTA and CDR2 FQGNSA come from the germline V gene. The CDR3 extends over 13 amino acids. The CDR3 nucleotides are TGTGCCAGCCGCCGGGACGGAGCCTACGAGCAGTACTTC. It codes for CASRRDGAYEQYF.

This clone was counted once. This chain links TRBV6-5 with TRBJ1-6; 9 bases fit TRBD1. Trimming cost V 3 bases and J 3 bases; bases outside gene matches: 3. This CDR3 has 16 residues. Germline loops: CDR1 MNHEY, CDR2 SVGAGI. The CDR3 region has the DNA TGTGCCAGCAGTTATGGGACAGGGAACTATAATTCACCCCTCCACTTT. Protein product: CASSYGTGNYNSPLHF.

This chain links TRBV4-2 with TRBJ1-4; D might be TRBD1 (5 bases). The CDR3 totals 18 residues. The germline V and J ends were trimmed by 0 bases and 0 bases, with 14 bases remaining between them. Germline values: CDR1 LGHNA, CDR2 YNFKEQ. In DNA, the CDR3 is TGTGCCAGCAGCCAAGAAAAGGGGTCAGTAGCAACTAATGAAAAACTGTTTTTT. Translating gives CASSQEKGSVATNEKLFF.